The rows below give T cell receptor beta chains drawn from one sample of a study of cytomegalovirus exposure and HLA in healthy donors. Clones were sequenced by immunoSEQ multiplex PCR, and TCRdb holds only the in-frame ones, with some missing. The repertoire holds about 110,000 clones, with 70% to 90% as singletons. The sample taken for sequencing was PBMCs. The source is a woman aged 18 to 35 in good health and CMV-seronegative. The conserved cysteine and the conserved F or W are not part of the CDR3 here. The order of the fields is V gene, J gene, clone size, CDR3 protein. Expanded clones get a size class; other rows say once, few or many, or leave the size out.

TRBV6-5,TRBJ2-1,NA,ASRLAYNEQF
TRBV21-1,TRBJ2-7,NA,ASSKTWRGSSYEQY
TRBV19,TRBJ2-3,once,ACARAADTQY
TRBV5-1,TRBJ2-2,NA,ASSAGQGKGNNGELF
TRBV6-1,TRBJ2-7,NA,ASTRLSEQY
TRBV25-1,TRBJ2-7,NA,ASSESSYEQY
TRBV4-1,TRBJ1-6,few,ASSQAGTLYNSPLH
TRBV2,TRBJ2-5,NA,ASSKRTATGVTQY
TRBV19,TRBJ2-1,NA,ASSIDGTDYNEQF
TRBV9,TRBJ2-7,NA,ASSPDRGHYEQY
TRBV7-9,TRBJ2-7,once,ASSLGTGVREQY
TRBV12-5,TRBJ2-1,NA,ASGQRDEQF
TRBV4-1,TRBJ2-7,NA,ASSQDRNYEQY
TRBV6-1,TRBJ2-5,few,ASSDQRGPQETQY
TRBV2,TRBJ1-1,NA,ASNWDRGVTEAF
TRBV5-1,TRBJ2-7,once,ASSLGGGYEQY
TRBV11-1,TRBJ2-3,NA,ASRTGWGTDTQY
TRBV5-4,TRBJ1-1,NA,ASSLVFGSQGRTEAF
TRBV27,TRBJ2-2,NA,ASKGEGNTGELF
TRBV5-1,TRBJ1-5,NA,ASSVGQGNQPQH
TRBV7-3,TRBJ2-3,NA,ASSLSRDRGTDTQY
TRBV5-5,TRBJ2-7,once,ASSSGSYEQY
TRBV7-2,TRBJ1-3,NA,ASSLALSGNTIY
TRBV13,TRBJ2-5,NA,ASSLEAEEETQY
TRBV5-6,TRBJ1-1,few,ASSPGTGSVNTEAF
TRBV7-9,TRBJ2-7,few,ASSLAAGYEQY
TRBV5-1,TRBJ2-2,NA,ASSTTGGMNTGELF
TRBV9,TRBJ1-2,NA,ASTSEGGYGYT
TRBV4-1,TRBJ1-4,NA,ASSQDRGKQGTNEKLF
TRBV19,TRBJ2-7,NA,ASSILAGTPSEQY
TRBV5-1,TRBJ1-2,NA,ASSRDSVNGYT
TRBV27,TRBJ1-4,NA,ASRHPTNEKLF
TRBV13,TRBJ2-3,NA,ASSLEGTGPDTQY
TRBV7-3,TRBJ2-2,NA,ASSLRAGGLSTGELF
TRBV10-2,TRBJ2-2,NA,ASGRGGRTGELF
TRBV5-1,TRBJ2-5,NA,ASSTGQVQETQY
TRBV29-1,TRBJ2-1,NA,SVAGASGGSNEQF
TRBV19,TRBJ1-5,NA,ASSSGTGGYSNQPQH
TRBV4-2,TRBJ2-5,NA,ASSLILGSQGTQY
TRBV2,TRBJ1-2,NA,ASRLLDRASGYT
TRBV29-1,TRBJ1-2,few,SVEDSRGLGYT
TRBV27,TRBJ1-3,many,ASSLRGGNTIY
TRBV6-6,TRBJ2-5,NA,ASSYRGRETQY
TRBV20-1,TRBJ2-7,once,SAQGRDEQY
TRBV5-6,TRBJ2-7,NA,ASSTGSYEQY
TRBV28,TRBJ1-2,NA,ASGTSAGYGYT
TRBV29-1,TRBJ1-5,NA,SVGGVGQPQH
TRBV11-2,TRBJ1-1,NA,ASSLYGSTEAF